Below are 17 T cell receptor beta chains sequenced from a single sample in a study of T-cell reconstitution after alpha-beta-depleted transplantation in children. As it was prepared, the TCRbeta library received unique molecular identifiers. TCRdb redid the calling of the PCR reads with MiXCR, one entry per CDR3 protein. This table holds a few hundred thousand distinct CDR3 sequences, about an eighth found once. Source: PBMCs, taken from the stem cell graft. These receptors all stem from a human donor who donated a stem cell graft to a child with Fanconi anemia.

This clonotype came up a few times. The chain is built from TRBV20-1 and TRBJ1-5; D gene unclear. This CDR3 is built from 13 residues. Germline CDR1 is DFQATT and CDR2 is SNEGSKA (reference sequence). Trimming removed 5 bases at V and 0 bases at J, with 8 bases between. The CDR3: CSAHSYSNQPQHF. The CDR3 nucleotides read TGCAGTGCTCATTCCTATAGCAATCAGCCCCAGCATTTT.

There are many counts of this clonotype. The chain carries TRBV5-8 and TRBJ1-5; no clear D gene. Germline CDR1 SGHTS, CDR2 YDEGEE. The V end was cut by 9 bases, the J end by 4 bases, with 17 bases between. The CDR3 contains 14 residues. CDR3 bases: TGTGCCACCTCGTCGGGGTTTCGTAATCAGCCCCAGCATTTT. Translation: CATSSGFRNQPQHF.

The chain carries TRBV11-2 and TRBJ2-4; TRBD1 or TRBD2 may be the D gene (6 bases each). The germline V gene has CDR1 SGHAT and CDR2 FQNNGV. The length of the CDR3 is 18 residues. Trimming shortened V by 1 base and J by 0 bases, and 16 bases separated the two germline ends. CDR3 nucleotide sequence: TGTGCCAGCAGCTTAGGATCCCTACAGGGACTAGCCAAAAACATTCAGTACTTC. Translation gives CASSLGSLQGLAKNIQYF.

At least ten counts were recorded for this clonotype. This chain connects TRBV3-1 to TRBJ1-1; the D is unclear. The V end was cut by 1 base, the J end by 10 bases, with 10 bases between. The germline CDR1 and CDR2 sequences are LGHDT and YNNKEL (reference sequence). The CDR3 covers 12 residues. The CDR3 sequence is CASSQGLVRAFF. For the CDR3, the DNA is TGTGCCAGCAGCCAAGGGTTGGTGAGAGCTTTCTTT.

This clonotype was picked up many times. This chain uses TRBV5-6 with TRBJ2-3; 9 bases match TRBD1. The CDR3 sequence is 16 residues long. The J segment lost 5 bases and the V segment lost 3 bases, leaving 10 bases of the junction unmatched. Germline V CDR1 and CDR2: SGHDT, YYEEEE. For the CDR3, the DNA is TGTGCCAGCAGCTGGACAGGGGATTTCCGAGGAGATACGCAGTATTTT. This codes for CASSWTGDFRGDTQYF.

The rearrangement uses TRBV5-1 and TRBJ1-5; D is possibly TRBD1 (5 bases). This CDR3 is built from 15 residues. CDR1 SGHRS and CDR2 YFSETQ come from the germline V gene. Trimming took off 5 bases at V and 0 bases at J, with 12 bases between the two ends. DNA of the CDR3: TGCGCCAGCAGGGCGACAGTGTATAGCAATCAGCCCCAGCATTTT. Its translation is CASRATVYSNQPQHF.

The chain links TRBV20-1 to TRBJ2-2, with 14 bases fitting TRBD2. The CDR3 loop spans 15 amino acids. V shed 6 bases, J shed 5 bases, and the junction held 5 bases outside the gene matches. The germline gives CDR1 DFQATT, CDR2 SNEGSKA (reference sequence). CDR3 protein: CSAPTSGGVTGELFF. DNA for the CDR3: TGCAGTGCACCGACTAGCGGGGGGGTAACCGGGGAGCTGTTTTTT.

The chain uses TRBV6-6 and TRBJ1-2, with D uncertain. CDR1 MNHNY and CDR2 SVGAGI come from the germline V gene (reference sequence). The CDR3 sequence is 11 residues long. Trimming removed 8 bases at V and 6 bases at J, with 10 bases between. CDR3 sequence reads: CASFSVDGYTF. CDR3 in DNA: TGTGCCAGCTTTTCAGTAGATGGCTACACCTTC.

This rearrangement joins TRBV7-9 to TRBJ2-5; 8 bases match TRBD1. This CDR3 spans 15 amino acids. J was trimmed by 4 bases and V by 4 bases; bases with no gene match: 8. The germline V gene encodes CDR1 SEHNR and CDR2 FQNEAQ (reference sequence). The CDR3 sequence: CASSSRTGIGETQYF. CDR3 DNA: TGTGCCAGCAGCTCAAGGACAGGGATAGGAGAGACCCAGTACTTC. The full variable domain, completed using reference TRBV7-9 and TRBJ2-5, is DTGVSQNPRHKITKRGQNVTFRCDPISEHNRLYWYRQTLGQGPEFLTYFQNEAQLEKSRLLSDRFSAERPKGSFSTLEIQRTEQGDSAMYLCASSSRTGIGETQYFGPGTRLLVL.

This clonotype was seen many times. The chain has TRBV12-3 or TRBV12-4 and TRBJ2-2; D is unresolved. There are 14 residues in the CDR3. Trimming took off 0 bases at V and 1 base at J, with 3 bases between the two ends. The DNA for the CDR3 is TGTGCCAGCAGTTTAGCCCTGAACACCGGGGAGCTGTTTTTT. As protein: CASSLALNTGELFF.

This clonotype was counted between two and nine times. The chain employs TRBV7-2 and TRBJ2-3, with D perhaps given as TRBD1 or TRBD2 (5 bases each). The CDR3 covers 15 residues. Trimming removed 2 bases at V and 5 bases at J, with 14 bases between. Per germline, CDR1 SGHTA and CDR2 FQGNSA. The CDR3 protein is CASSLRAGTGDTQYF. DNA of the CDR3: TGTGCCAGCAGCTTAAGGGCAGGGACGGGAGATACGCAGTATTTT.

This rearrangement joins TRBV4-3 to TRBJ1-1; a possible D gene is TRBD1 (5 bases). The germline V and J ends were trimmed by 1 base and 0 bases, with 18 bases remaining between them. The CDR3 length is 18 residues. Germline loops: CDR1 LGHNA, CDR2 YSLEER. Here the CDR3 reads CASSQVWGQTTMNTEAFF. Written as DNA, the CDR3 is TGCGCCAGCAGCCAAGTTTGGGGCCAAACTACTATGAACACTGAAGCTTTCTTT.

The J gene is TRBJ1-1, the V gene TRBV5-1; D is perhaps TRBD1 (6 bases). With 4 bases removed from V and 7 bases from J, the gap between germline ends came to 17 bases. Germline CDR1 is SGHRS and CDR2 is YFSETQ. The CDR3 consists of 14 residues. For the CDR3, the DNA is TGCGCCAGCAGCCCCATGGGACTACAGGGTGAAGCTTTCTTT. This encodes CASSPMGLQGEAFF.

CDR3 amino acids: CASSFAGTGEGYTF. As DNA, the CDR3 is TGTGCCAGCAGCTTTGCCGGGACAGGGGAAGGCTACACCTTC. The V and J genes are TRBV7-9 and TRBJ1-2, with TRBD1 identical over 10 bases. J gave up 8 bases and V 3 bases, and 6 bases lay outside the gene matches. The CDR3 consists of 14 residues. The V gene's germline CDR1 is SEHNR and CDR2 FQNEAQ (reference sequence).

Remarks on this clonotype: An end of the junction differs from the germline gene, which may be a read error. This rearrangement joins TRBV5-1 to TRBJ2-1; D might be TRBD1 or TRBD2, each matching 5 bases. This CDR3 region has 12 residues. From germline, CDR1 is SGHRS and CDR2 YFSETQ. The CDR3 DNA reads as TGCGCCAGCAGCTTGACAAAGGGGACCTATGTCTTC. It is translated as CASSLTKGTYVF.

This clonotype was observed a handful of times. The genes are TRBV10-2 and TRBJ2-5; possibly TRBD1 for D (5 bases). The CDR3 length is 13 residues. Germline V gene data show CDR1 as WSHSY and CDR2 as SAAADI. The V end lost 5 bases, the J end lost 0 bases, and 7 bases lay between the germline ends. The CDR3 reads CASSRQYQETQYF. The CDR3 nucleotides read TGCGCCAGCAGTCGACAGTACCAAGAGACCCAGTACTTC.

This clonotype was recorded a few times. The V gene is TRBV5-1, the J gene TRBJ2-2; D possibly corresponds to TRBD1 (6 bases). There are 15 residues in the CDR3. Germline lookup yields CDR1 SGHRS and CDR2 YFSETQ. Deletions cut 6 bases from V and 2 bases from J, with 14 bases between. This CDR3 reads CASIAGTINTGELFF. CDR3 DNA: TGCGCCAGCATAGCCGGGACAATAAACACCGGGGAGCTGTTTTTT.